This T cell receptor beta chain was sequenced in a study of cytomegalovirus exposure and HLA in healthy donors. Findings of the study overall: The tendency of first-cohort TCR clusters to co-occur in the 90 to 150 validation repertoires emerged from a later analysis.

Remarks on this clone: The antigen is not known.

Using immunoSEQ multiplex PCR, the repertoire was profiled, and TCRdb retains in-frame clones only, with some absent. There are roughly 300,000 clones in the sample; roughly 89% occur only once, and about 0.8% lies in the top ten. Unmatched junction bases numbered 5, after V lost 4 bases and J lost 3 bases. In germline, CDR1 is SGHRS, CDR2 YFSETQ. The CDR3 is 15 residues long. V and J are TRBV5-1 and TRBJ2-3; 10 bases line up with TRBD1. Sequences were obtained from PBMCs. The clonotype originates from a woman aged 18-29 years in good health and CMV-seronegative. The CDR3: CASSVTGGWTDTQYF. CDR3 nucleotide sequence: TGCGCCAGCAGCGTGACAGGGGGCTGGACAGATACGCAGTATTTT. Full variable domain (missing parts from reference TRBV5-1 and TRBJ2-3): KAGVTQTPRYLIKTRGQQVTLSCSPISGHRSVSWYQQTPGQGLQFLFEYFSETQRNKGNFPGRFSGRQFSNSRSEMNVSTLELGDSALYLCASSVTGGWTDTQYFGPGTRLTVL.